This TCR beta chain emerged from a study of T cell responses to AZD1222 COVID-19 vaccine. Study-level findings and limits: The span of vaccine-associated CD4 TCRs extended across spike, with dominance at 160-218 and 743-854.

The data were produced by immunoSEQ multiplex PCR, yet TCRdb's version contains in-frame clones alone and is incomplete. The table includes around 100,000 clones, around 87% detected once. Per germline, CDR1 MDHEN and CDR2 SYDVKM. The CDR3 consists of 15 residues. J lost 5 bases, V lost 4 bases, and 7 bases had no gene match. Concerning this clone itself: Antigen specificity is unknown.

The sequences come from peripheral blood, collected on day 0 of MenACWY control vaccination. V is TRBV28 and J is TRBJ1-4, with 7 bases matching TRBD1. The clonotype originates from an adult in good health. The CDR3 coding sequence is TGTGCCAGCAGTTACCGGGACAGTAAAAATGAAAAACTGTTTTTT. This gives the protein CASSYRDSKNEKLFF.